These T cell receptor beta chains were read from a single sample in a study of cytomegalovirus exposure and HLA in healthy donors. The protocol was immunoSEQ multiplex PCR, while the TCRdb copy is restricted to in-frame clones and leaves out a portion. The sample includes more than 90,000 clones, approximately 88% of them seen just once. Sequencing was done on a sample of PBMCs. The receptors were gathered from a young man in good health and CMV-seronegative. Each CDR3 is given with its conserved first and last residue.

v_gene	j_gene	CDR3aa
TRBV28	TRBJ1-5	CASSWPRDRVAVVDQPQHF
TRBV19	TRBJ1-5	CASSVSDRGPDQPQHF
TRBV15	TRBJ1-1	CATSRDSTGSTEAFF
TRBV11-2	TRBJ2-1	CASSSESGRAINEQFF
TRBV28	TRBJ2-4	CASSPDDDRLLAKNIQYF
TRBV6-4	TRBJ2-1	CASSDEGINEQFF
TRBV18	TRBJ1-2	CASSPRGGTAPIRYTF
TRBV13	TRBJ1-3	CASSLGGEDSGNTIYF
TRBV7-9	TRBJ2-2	CASSLAEGNTGELFF
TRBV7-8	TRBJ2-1	CASSWRQGALSEQFF
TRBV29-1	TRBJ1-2	CSVGDSLNYGYTF
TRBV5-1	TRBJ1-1	CASSFLTGNTEAFF
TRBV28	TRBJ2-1	CASSNGGRNYNEQFF
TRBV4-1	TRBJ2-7	CASSQDPPGQIIFYEQYF
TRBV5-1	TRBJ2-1	CASSLADEQFF
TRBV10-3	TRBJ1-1	CAISVQFDAEAFF
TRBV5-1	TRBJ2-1	CASSRESSEQFF
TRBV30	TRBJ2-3	CAWRPRGPDTQYF
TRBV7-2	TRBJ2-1	CASSHLTGPSSYNEQFF
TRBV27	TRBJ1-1	CASSPSNAEAFF
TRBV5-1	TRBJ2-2	CASSFLRGNTGELFF
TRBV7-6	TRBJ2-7	CASSADRDYEQYF
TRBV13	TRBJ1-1	CASSFGDGVGTEAFF
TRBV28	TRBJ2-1	CASSLFEGLAGGFSSYNEQFF
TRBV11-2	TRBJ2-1	CASSLVRFRNEQFF
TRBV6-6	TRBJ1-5	CASRNRGTVNQPQHF
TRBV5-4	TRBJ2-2	CASSSRAGGTGELFF
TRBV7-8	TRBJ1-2	CASSLRRVNIRVPNNYGYTF
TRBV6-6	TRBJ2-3	CATGWTGGASTDTQYF
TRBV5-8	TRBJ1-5	CASRRTGANNQPQHF
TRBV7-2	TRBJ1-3	CASSGTGVGNTIYF
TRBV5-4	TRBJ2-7	CASRDAGAGTEQYF
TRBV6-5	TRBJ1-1	CASTKTVNTEAFF
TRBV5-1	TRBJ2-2	CASSITGTSSTGELFF
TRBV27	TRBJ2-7	CASSYSGISTIPYEQYF
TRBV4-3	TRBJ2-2	CASSLERGVNTGELFF
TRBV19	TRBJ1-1	CASSPAGGVTEAFF
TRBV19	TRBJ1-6	CASSQSGEGPNSPLHF
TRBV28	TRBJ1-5	CASKDRTNQPQHF
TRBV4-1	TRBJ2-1	CASSQKSGTESYNEQFF
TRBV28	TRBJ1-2	CASSWAAFYGYTF
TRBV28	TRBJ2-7	CASSNGLRSYEQYF
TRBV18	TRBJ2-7	CASSPQSGTGISYEQYF
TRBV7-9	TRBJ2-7	CASSLDGNSYEQYF
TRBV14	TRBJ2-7	CASSPRELAGNEQYF
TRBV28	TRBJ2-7	CASSSTQGAEQYF
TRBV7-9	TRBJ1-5	CASSHLRQGVNQPQHF
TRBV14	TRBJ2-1	CASSQDWLGEQFF
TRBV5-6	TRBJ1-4	CASSQGSLKLFF
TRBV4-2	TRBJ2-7	CASSQGPSGSYEQYF
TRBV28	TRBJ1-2	CASSFTGTESRGYTF
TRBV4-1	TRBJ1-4	CASSQGNRGYIATNEKLFF
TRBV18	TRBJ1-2	CASSPGQDNYGYTF